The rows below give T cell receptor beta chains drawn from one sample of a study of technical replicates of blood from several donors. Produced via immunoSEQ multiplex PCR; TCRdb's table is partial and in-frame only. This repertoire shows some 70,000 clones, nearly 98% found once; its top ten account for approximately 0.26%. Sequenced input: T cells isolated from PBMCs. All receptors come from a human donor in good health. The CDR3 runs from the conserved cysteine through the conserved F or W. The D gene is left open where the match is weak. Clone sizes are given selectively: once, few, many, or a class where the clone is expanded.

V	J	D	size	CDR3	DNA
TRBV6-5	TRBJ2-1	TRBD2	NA	CASTPSGRGHNEQFF	TGTGCCAGCACCCCAAGCGGGAGGGGACACAATGAGCAGTTCTTC
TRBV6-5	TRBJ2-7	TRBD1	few	CASSYSYRGSYEQYF	TGTGCCAGCAGTTACAGTTACAGGGGTTCCTACGAGCAGTACTTC
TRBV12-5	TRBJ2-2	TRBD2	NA	CASGSQTSGRAGELFF	TGTGCTAGTGGTTCTCAGACTAGCGGGAGGGCCGGGGAGCTGTTTTTT
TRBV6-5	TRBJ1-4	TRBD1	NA	CASSSNRGLAGEKLFF	TGTGCCAGCAGTTCCAACAGGGGGCTGGCAGGTGAAAAACTGTTTTTT
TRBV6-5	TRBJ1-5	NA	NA	CASTKGGGQPQHF	TGTGCCAGCACCAAGGGGGGGGGTCAGCCCCAGCATTTT
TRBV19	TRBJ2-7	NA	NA	CASSQSTFGRPYEQYF	TGTGCCAGTAGCCAGTCCACCTTCGGGAGACCCTACGAGCAGTACTTC
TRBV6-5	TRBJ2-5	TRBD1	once	CASSFGNRGQETQYF	TGTGCCAGCAGTTTCGGGAACAGGGGCCAAGAGACCCAGTACTTC
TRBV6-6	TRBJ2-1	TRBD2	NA	CASRLAGAYNEQFF	TGTGCCAGCAGATTAGCGGGAGCCTACAATGAGCAGTTCTTC
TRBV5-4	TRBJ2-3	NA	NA	CATKPPEAEKCTDTQYF	TGTGCCACGAAGCCCCCCGAAGCGGAGAAGTGCACAGATACGCAGTATTTT
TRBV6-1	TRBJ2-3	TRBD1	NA	CASSGYRGSTDTQYF	TGTGCCAGCAGTGGTTACAGGGGTTCGACAGATACGCAGTATTTT
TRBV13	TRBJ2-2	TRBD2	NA	CASSLGGLASGELFF	TGTGCCAGCAGCTTAGGGGGACTAGCGTCCGGGGAGCTGTTTTTT
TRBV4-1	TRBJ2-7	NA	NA	CASSHSQNYEQYF	TGCGCCAGCAGCCACTCACAAAACTACGAGCAGTACTTC
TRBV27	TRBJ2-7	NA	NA	CASSLSPGALSYEQYF	TGTGCCAGCAGTTTATCGCCGGGAGCCCTATCCTACGAGCAGTACTTC
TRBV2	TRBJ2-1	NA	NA	CASNTFNNEQFF	TGTGCCAGCAACACCTTTAACAATGAGCAGTTCTTC
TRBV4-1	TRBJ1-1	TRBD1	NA	CASSQQETGDTEAFF	TGCGCCAGCAGCCAACAGGAGACAGGGGACACTGAAGCTTTCTTT
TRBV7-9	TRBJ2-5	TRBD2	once	CASSFVWREEGETQYF	TGTGCCAGCAGCTTCGTCTGGCGGGAGGAGGGGGAGACCCAGTACTTC
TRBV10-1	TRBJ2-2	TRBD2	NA	CASRGTRAGVGTGELFF	TGCGCCAGCAGAGGGACTAGAGCGGGAGTCGGGACCGGGGAGCTGTTTTTT
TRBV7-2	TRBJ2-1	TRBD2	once	CASSWGTSGKYEQFF	TGTGCCAGCAGCTGGGGGACTAGCGGGAAGTATGAGCAGTTCTTC
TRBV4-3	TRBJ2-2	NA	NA	CASSQDHGGTGELFF	TGCGCCAGCAGCCAAGATCACGGGGGAACCGGGGAGCTGTTTTTT
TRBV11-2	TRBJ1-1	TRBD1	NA	CASSLDPTGAAFF	TGTGCCAGCAGCTTAGACCCGACAGGGGCGGCTTTCTTT
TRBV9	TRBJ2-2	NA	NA	CASSEIRDTGELFF	TGTGCCAGCAGCGAGATCAGGGATACCGGGGAGCTGTTTTTT
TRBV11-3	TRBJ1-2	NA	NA	CASSLGTEYGYTF	TGTGCCAGCAGCTTAGGCACGGAGTATGGCTACACCTTC
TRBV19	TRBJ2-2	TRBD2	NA	CASSPPRGHSGRAVNGELFF	TGTGCCAGTAGCCCCCCCAGGGGGCATAGCGGGAGGGCCGTGAACGGGGAGCTGTTTTTT
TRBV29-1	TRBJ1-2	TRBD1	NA	CSVVGTVNYGYTF	TGCAGCGTTGTGGGGACAGTAAACTATGGCTACACCTTC
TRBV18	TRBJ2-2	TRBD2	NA	CASSPPAGVGELFF	TGTGCCAGCTCACCTCCCGCGGGGGTCGGGGAGCTGTTTTTT